This entry concerns a single T cell receptor beta chain. Its antigen is undetermined. This specimen belongs to a study of T cell responses to AZD1222 COVID-19 vaccine. Across the whole study: Pooled samples include second doses given at about 4 or 12 weeks. Whole-study results and caveats: The CD4 TCRs associated with vaccination extended across spike and predominated at 160-218 and 743-854. The sample set comprised mostly white British donors with more females, and clonal diversity was possibly underestimated. Spike-specific TCR depth and breadth grew after two AZD1222 doses.

The CDR3 loop spans 18 amino acids. Clones were read by immunoSEQ multiplex PCR, and TCRdb kept only the in-frame ones, dropping some. This sample has 100,000 to 150,000 clones, with 75% to 90% found just once. The source is an adult in good health. The chain combines TRBV21-1 with TRBJ1-1; TRBD1 was called by the table and not checked on the DNA. TRBV21-1 is an annotated pseudogene. This specimen consisted of peripheral blood, obtained on day 0 of AZD1222 vaccination. This chain's CDR3 is CASSRRDRGVDVRREAFF. The CDR3 coding sequence is TGTGCCAGCAGCCGGAGGGACAGGGGCGTCGATGTCCGGAGGGAAGCTTTCTTT.